Listed here are 3 T cell receptor beta chains from one sample, sequenced in a study of beta chain features in type 1 diabetes. Study-level points and caveats: A moderate, significant TCRB CDR3 shortening appeared in type 1 diabetes across four CD4+ subsets.

Isolated RNA was reverse transcribed in full, so expressed TCRB transcripts were sequenced. The table came from immunoSEQ multiplex PCR; TCRdb's copy has only in-frame clones and leaves some out. The sample carries about 650,000 clones, approximately 13% recorded once. Their cognate antigens are unknown. The material sequenced was naive CD4+ T cells from blood. Receptor source: a man aged 25 to 40 with type 1 diabetes.

This clone was found a few times. The chain uses TRBV18 and TRBJ1-1, with a tentative D call TRBD1 (6 bases). V shed 0 bases and J shed 1 base, with 12 bases lying between them. The CDR3 loop spans 16 amino acids. In germline, CDR1 is KGHSH, CDR2 LQKENI. CDR3: CASSPPGEQGNTEAFF. CDR3 nucleotides: TGTGCCAGCTCACCACCGGGGGAACAGGGGAACACTGAAGCTTTCTTT.

The chain couples TRBV4-3 to TRBJ2-7, with D uncertain. Trimming removed 1 base at V and 4 bases at J, with 14 bases between. Germline V gives CDR1 LGHNA, CDR2 YSLEER. The CDR3 consists of 15 residues. The DNA for the CDR3 is TGCGCCAGCAGCCAAGGGTACTCGGGTATGTACGAGCAGTACTTC. Protein sequence: CASSQGYSGMYEQYF.

The chain couples TRBV9 to TRBJ2-3, with D perhaps matching TRBD2 (8 bases). Trimming removed 6 bases from V and 6 bases from J, with 20 bases in between. The CDR3 is 15 amino acids. The germline V gene encodes CDR1 SGDLS and CDR2 YYNGEE. The chain's CDR3 is CASNPGLGGRDTQYF. The CDR3 DNA reads TGTGCCAGCAACCCGGGACTAGGGGGCCGGGATACGCAGTATTTT.